What follows are 26 T cell receptor beta chains derived from one specimen sequenced in a study of T cells after yellow fever vaccination. TCRdb re-derived calls from the 5' RACE reads in MiXCR, one entry per CDR3 protein. The sample holds some 350,000 distinct CDR3 sequences; approximately 4% are singletons and the top ten take more than 20%. This material consisted of PBMCs, taken 5 days after the yellow fever booster vaccination. Receptors originate from a man in his late teens or twenties who received the YFV17D yellow fever vaccine.

This clonotype was seen more than once but under ten times. V is TRBV7-3 and J is TRBJ2-3; TRBD2 aligns across 13 bases. The germline V gene has CDR1 SGHTA and CDR2 FQGTGA. The CDR3 loop spans 16 amino acids. The V and J ends lost 4 bases and 6 bases, in that order; junction bases with no gene match: 7. The CDR3 loop is CASSSAGLAGPDTQYF. As DNA, the CDR3 is TGTGCCAGCAGCTCCGCGGGACTAGCGGGGCCCGATACGCAGTATTTT.

This clonotype was found a few times. The gene calls are TRBV3-1 and TRBJ1-1; D uncertain. The CDR3 is made up of 13 amino acids. Germline V gene lookup returns CDR1 LGHDT and CDR2 YNNKEL (reference sequence). Trimming pared 2 bases from V and 11 bases from J, leaving 15 bases between. The CDR3 coding sequence is TGTGCCAGCAGCCAATCAGTAAGCAGTAGGGCTTTCTTT. Translated, it gives CASSQSVSSRAFF.

The CDR3 loop reads CASSRLPGQGTSETQYF. The CDR3 nucleotides read TGTGCCAGCTCACGTCTCCCGGGACAGGGGACGTCCGAGACCCAGTACTTC. The chain uses TRBV18 and TRBJ2-5; 10 bases are a match to TRBD1. V dropped 4 bases and J dropped 5; count of bases not matched to a gene: 13. The CDR3 contains 17 residues. Germline values: CDR1 KGHSH, CDR2 LQKENI.

V usage is TRBV20-1 and J usage is TRBJ2-7, with 8 bases aligning to TRBD1. Losses at the gene ends were 6 bases for V and 4 bases for J; bases not matched to a gene: 14. Germline CDR1 is DFQATT and CDR2 is SNEGSKA (reference sequence). The CDR3 runs 15 residues. In DNA, the CDR3 is TGCAGTGCCGCCTTCCGAGGCAGGGGGCCTTACGAGCAGTACTTC. Its protein product is CSAAFRGRGPYEQYF.

This clonotype qualifies as medium-sized. V gene TRBV9 combines with J gene TRBJ2-5, with D possibly being TRBD2 (6 bases). CDR3 size: 14 residues. V lost 0 bases, J lost 3 bases, and 9 bases lay in between. Germline V lookup: CDR1 SGDLS, CDR2 YYNGEE. CDR3 DNA: TGTGCCAGCAGCGTAGCGGGGGTTGAAGAGACCCAGTACTTC. It codes for CASSVAGVEETQYF. The whole variable domain, remainder taken from reference TRBV9 and TRBJ2-5, is DSGVTQTPKHLITATGQRVTLRCSPRSGDLSVYWYQQSLDQGLQFLIQYYNGEERAKGNILERFSAQQFPDLHSELNLSSLELGDSALYFCASSVAGVEETQYFGPGTRLLVL.

This clonotype has at least ten counts. The V call is TRBV24-1, the J call TRBJ2-1; 11 nucleotides line up with TRBD1. Per germline, CDR1 KGHDR and CDR2 SFDVKD. This CDR3 has 15 residues. The V and J ends lost 3 bases and 10 bases, in that order; junction bases with no gene match: 7. In nucleotides, the CDR3 is TGTGCCACCAGTGATCCCGGACAGGGGGCGAGGGAGCAGTTCTTC. Translation: CATSDPGQGAREQFF.

With regard to this clonotype: This may be a read error: a much more frequent sequence differs by one nucleotide. The rearrangement uses TRBV28 and TRBJ2-5; 10 bases fit TRBD2. The CDR3 spans 12 residues. V lost 7 bases, J lost 5 bases, and 1 base stayed unmatched. Germline V gene sequence: CDR1 MDHEN, CDR2 SYDVKM. CDR3 residues: CASTTSGETQYF. DNA for the CDR3: TGTGCCAGCACGACTAGCGGGGAGACCCAGTACTTC.

This clonotype occurred many times. The chain combines TRBV5-1 with TRBJ2-3; TRBD2 agrees at 8 bases. The CDR3 length is 15 residues. V was clipped by 4 bases and J by 3 bases; unmatched bases: 7. Germline V CDR1 and CDR2: SGHRS, YFSETQ. The CDR3 sequence is CASSPAGDRTDTQYF. In DNA, the CDR3 is TGCGCCAGCAGCCCAGCGGGGGATCGTACAGATACGCAGTATTTT.

The chain links TRBV7-9 to TRBJ1-1; D not resolved. The V end lost 1 base, the J end lost 6 bases, and 9 bases lay between the germline ends. The CDR3 runs 13 residues. Germline CDR1 reads SEHNR; CDR2 reads FQNEAQ (reference sequence). This CDR3 is CASSLDRGAEAFF. The CDR3 coding sequence is TGTGCCAGCAGCTTAGACCGTGGTGCTGAAGCTTTCTTT.

This clonotype was observed at least ten times. The chain employs TRBV4-1 and TRBJ2-7; tentative D call: TRBD2 (6 bases). The CDR3 has 13 amino acids. V dropped 4 bases and J dropped 2 bases, with 9 bases sitting between them. Germline CDR1 and CDR2: MGHRA and YSYEKL. CDR3 sequence (DNA): TGCGCCAGCAGCCTAGGGGAGGCCTACGAGCAGTACTTC. Translating gives CASSLGEAYEQYF.

Many counts were recorded for this clonotype. V gene TRBV20-1 combines with J gene TRBJ1-3, with TRBD1 identical over 7 bases. Germline trimming cut 6 bases from V and 2 bases from J; bases unmatched to any gene: 10. From germline, CDR1 is DFQATT and CDR2 SNEGSKA (reference sequence). The CDR3 has 15 residues. The CDR3 bases are TGCAGTGCCCGGACTCTCGACAGGGCTGGAAACACCATATATTTT. Residues: CSARTLDRAGNTIYF.

This clonotype was counted at least ten times. The chain couples TRBV7-9 to TRBJ2-5, with TRBD1 identical over 7 bases. This CDR3 is built from 14 residues. Per the germline V gene, CDR1 is SEHNR and CDR2 is FQNEAQ (reference sequence). Trimming at V came to 1 base and at J to 3 bases, leaving 2 bases not matched to a gene. CDR3 nucleotide sequence: TGTGCCAGCAGCTTAGTTGGGACAGAAGAGACCCAGTACTTC. Its protein is CASSLVGTEETQYF. Full variable domain (outside the CDR3, taken from reference TRBV7-9 and TRBJ2-5): DTGVSQNPRHKITKRGQNVTFRCDPISEHNRLYWYRQTLGQGPEFLTYFQNEAQLEKSRLLSDRFSAERPKGSFSTLEIQRTEQGDSAMYLCASSLVGTEETQYFGPGTRLLVL.

This clonotype was counted ten times or more. J is TRBJ2-2 and V is TRBV20-1; D is undetermined. Trimming pared 0 bases from V and 0 bases from J, leaving 11 bases between. CDR1 is DFQATT, CDR2 SNEGSKA, per germline (reference sequence). The CDR3 loop spans 16 amino acids. CDR3 nucleotide sequence: TGCAGTGCTAGAGATGAAGCCGTATCGAACACCGGGGAGCTGTTTTTT. Residues: CSARDEAVSNTGELFF.

The chain is built from TRBV20-1 and TRBJ1-2, with TRBD1 as a possible D gene (5 bases). The length of the CDR3 is 11 residues. From germline, CDR1 is DFQATT and CDR2 SNEGSKA (reference sequence). With 6 bases removed from V and 8 bases from J, the gap between germline ends came to 13 bases. CDR3 in DNA: TGCAGTGCCCTAGCAGGGAGAGGCTACACCTTC. Translation gives CSALAGRGYTF.

The chain combines TRBV6-4 with TRBJ2-3; D possibly matches TRBD1 or TRBD2 (5 bases each). With 4 bases removed from V and 1 base from J, the gap between germline ends came to 27 bases. The CDR3 is made up of 20 amino acids. Germline CDR1 MRHNA, CDR2 SNTAGT. Written as DNA, the CDR3 is TGTGCCAGCAGTGCTCATTACTCAGAGGGACCAAAAGGGGGCACAGATACGCAGTATTTT. Protein: CASSAHYSEGPKGGTDTQYF.

Many counts were recorded for this clonotype. The V call is TRBV5-1, the J call TRBJ2-7; D possibly matches TRBD1 or TRBD2 (5 bases each). Deletions cut 0 bases from V and 10 bases from J, with 8 bases between. CDR1 and CDR2 (germline): SGHRS, YFSETQ. The CDR3 contains 11 residues. DNA for the CDR3: TGCGCCAGCAGCTTGGAGGGACGCCAGTACTTC. This sequence encodes CASSLEGRQYF.

The table lists this clonotype with many counts. The J gene is TRBJ1-1, the V gene TRBV5-1, with a tentative D call TRBD1 (5 bases). This CDR3 spans 15 amino acids. V dropped 0 bases and J dropped 6 bases, with 15 bases sitting between them. Germline loops: CDR1 SGHRS, CDR2 YFSETQ. The CDR3 bases are TGCGCCAGCAGCTTGGCCGGGGGGGGAACAGCTGAAGCTTTCTTT. Its protein is CASSLAGGGTAEAFF.

The table lists this clonotype with a few counts. The rearrangement joins TRBV5-6 to TRBJ2-1; D is uncertain. The CDR3 has 15 amino acids. Trimming left V 1 base short and J 9 bases short, with 17 bases between. Germline-derived CDR1 and CDR2 are SGHDT and YYEEEE. The CDR3 bases are TGTGCCAGCAGCTTGTTGGTACAAGCTACACGTGAGCAGTTCTTC. This translates into CASSLLVQATREQFF.

CDR3 amino acids: CASSRGLGSPAYEQYF. The CDR3 bases are TGCGCCAGCAGCCGGGGGTTGGGCAGCCCCGCTTACGAGCAGTACTTC. The chain links TRBV5-1 to TRBJ2-7; D is perhaps TRBD2 (6 bases). CDR3 length: 16 residues. Per germline, CDR1 SGHRS and CDR2 YFSETQ. Trimming left V 4 bases short and J 4 bases short, with 21 bases between.

V usage is TRBV6-2 or TRBV6-3 and J usage is TRBJ2-6; D is unresolved. Germline V CDR1 and CDR2: MNHEY, SVGEGT. V was trimmed by 8 bases and J by 2 bases, leaving 13 bases between them. The CDR3 has 15 amino acids. The CDR3 DNA is TGTGCCAGCCAACGCCCAGGAGCTGGGGCCAACGTCCTGACTTTC. This translates into CASQRPGAGANVLTF.

This clonotype was seen only a few times. The chain has TRBV19 and TRBJ2-1; D not certain. V was clipped by 7 bases and J by 3 bases, with 10 bases between them. The CDR3 is 13 residues long. The germline CDR1 and CDR2 sequences are LNHDA and SQIVND (reference sequence). CDR3 residues: CASTAMGYNEQFF. CDR3 in DNA: TGTGCCAGTACCGCCATGGGCTACAATGAGCAGTTCTTC.

This clonotype was detected many times. V usage is TRBV6-6 and J usage is TRBJ1-5; TRBD1 is a possible D gene (5 bases). This CDR3 has 16 residues. V was pared by 0 bases and J by 7 bases, with 16 bases between. CDR1 is MNHNY and CDR2 is SVGAGI in the germline V gene (reference sequence). The CDR3 DNA reads TGTGCCAGCAGTTACTCGAGGGAATGGGGCCACCAGCCCCAGCATTTT. It is translated as CASSYSREWGHQPQHF.

V usage is TRBV6-5 and J usage is TRBJ2-5, with 7 bases lining up with TRBD1. The CDR3 length is 15 residues. The germline CDR1 and CDR2 sequences are MNHEY and SVGAGI. The ends lost 0 bases at V and 5 bases at J; junction bases unmatched: 6. CDR3 protein: CASSYSIGRGETQYF. The DNA for the CDR3 is TGTGCCAGCAGTTACTCGATCGGCAGGGGGGAGACCCAGTACTTC.

This clonotype was seen a handful of times. The chain uses TRBV20-1 and TRBJ1-1, with a tentative D call TRBD1 (6 bases). The CDR3 length is 11 residues. Germline-derived CDR1 and CDR2 are DFQATT and SNEGSKA (reference sequence). CDR3 sequence: CRAVRGTEAFF. The CDR3 nucleotides are TGCAGGGCTGTGAGGGGGACTGAAGCTTTCTTT.

The V and J genes are TRBV6-2 or TRBV6-3 and TRBJ2-2, with a possible D match to TRBD1 (6 bases). Germline CDR1 is MNHEY and CDR2 is SVGEGT. CDR3 length: 16 residues. Trimming took 7 bases from V and 2 from J, leaving 17 bases between them. CDR3: CASTYAGELNTGELFF. The DNA of the CDR3 is TGTGCCAGCACATATGCAGGGGAGTTAAACACCGGGGAGCTGTTTTTT.

The V gene is TRBV5-1, the J gene TRBJ1-2; D remains unclear. Germline V gives CDR1 SGHRS, CDR2 YFSETQ. The V end lost 0 bases, the J end lost 0 bases, and 15 bases lay between the germline ends. CDR3 length: 17 residues. In DNA, the CDR3 is TGCGCCAGCAGCTTGGGGGGTTCTCGTCCCGCTAACTATGGCTACACCTTC. Translated: CASSLGGSRPANYGYTF.